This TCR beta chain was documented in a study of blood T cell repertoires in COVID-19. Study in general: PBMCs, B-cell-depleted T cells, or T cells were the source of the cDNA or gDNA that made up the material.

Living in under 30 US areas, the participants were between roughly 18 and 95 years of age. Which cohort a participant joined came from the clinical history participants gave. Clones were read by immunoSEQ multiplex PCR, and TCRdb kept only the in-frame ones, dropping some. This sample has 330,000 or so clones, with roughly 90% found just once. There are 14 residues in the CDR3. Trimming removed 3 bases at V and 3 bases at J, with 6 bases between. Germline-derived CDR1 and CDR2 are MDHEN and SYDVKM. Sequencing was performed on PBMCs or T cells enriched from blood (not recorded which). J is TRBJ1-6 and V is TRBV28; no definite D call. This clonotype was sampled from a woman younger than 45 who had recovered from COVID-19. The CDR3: CASSFSVYNSPLHF. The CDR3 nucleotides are TGTGCCAGCAGTTTCTCAGTCTATAATTCACCCCTCCACTTT.